This T cell receptor beta chain was profiled in a study of cytomegalovirus exposure and HLA in healthy donors. Overall study findings and caveats: Cytomegalovirus-associated TCR beta chains were listed, numbering 150 to 200. Both high specificity and high sensitivity reportedly marked the classifier's diagnosis of cytomegalovirus status.

This clone was seen only a few times. Antigen: not known. The PCR had 60 Vbeta and 13 Jbeta primers. TCRdb's table, derived via immunoSEQ multiplex PCR, lists solely in-frame clones and lacks some. Of 200,000 to 250,000 clones listed, roughly 80% were seen once; the top ten hold 15% to 19%. The CDR3 has 15 residues. Germline V gene data show CDR1 as MDHEN and CDR2 as SYDVKM. J gave up 4 bases and V 6 bases, and 12 bases lay outside the gene matches. The chain uses TRBV28 and TRBJ2-7; 7 bases map to TRBD1. The sequence came from a man between 35 and 55 years old in good health and CMV-seronegative. Sequences were obtained from PBMCs. Written as DNA, the CDR3 is TGTGCCAGCAGGCCTGGCGACAGGGTAGGGTACGAGCAGTACTTC. Encoded protein: CASRPGDRVGYEQYF.